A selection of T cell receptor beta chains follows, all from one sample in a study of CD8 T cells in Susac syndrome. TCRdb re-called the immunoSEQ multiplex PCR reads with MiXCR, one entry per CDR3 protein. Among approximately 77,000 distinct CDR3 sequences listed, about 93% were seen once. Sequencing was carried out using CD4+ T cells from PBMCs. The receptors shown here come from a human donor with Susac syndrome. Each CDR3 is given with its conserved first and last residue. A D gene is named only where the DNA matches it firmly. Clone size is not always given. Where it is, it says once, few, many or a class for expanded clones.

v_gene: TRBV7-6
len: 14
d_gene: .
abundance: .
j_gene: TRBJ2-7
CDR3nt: TGTGCCAGCAGCTTAGAAGCAGGTTCAGGCGAGCAGTACTTC
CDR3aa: CASSLEAGSGEQYF

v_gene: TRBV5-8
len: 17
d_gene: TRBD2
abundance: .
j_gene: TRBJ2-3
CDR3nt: TGTGCCAGCAGCCCCGGCGGGAGCGGGGTGTACACAGATACGCAGTATTTT
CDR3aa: CASSPGGSGVYTDTQYF

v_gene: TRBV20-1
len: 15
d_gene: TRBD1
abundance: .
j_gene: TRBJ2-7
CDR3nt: TGCAGTGCTAGAACCCGGGACAGGGGGAACTACGAGCAGTACTTC
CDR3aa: CSARTRDRGNYEQYF

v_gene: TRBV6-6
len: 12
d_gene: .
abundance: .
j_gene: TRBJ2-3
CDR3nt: TGTGCCAGCAGACTCCCTCCAGATACGCAGTATTTT
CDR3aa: CASRLPPDTQYF

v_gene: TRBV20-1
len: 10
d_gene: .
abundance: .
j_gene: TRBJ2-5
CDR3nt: TGCAGTATCTTTCAAGAGACCCAGTACTTC
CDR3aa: CSIFQETQYF

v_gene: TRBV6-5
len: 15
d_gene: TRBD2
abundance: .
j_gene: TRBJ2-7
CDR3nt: TGTGCCAGCAGCCCCGGGGGGGCTAGCGTTTCGAGGCAGTACTTC
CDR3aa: CASSPGGASVSRQYF

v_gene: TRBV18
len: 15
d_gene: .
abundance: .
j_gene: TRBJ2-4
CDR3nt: TGTGCCAGCTCCCCAGGGGAGGTAGCCAAAAACATTCAGTACTTC
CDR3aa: CASSPGEVAKNIQYF

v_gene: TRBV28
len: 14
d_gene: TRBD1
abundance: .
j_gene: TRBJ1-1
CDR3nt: TGTGCCAGCAGTACGAGAGACAGGGGGCCTGTGGCTTTCTTT
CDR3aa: CASSTRDRGPVAFF

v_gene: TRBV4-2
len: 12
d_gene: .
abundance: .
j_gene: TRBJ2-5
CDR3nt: TGTGCCAGCAGTGGCAAGGGCGAGACCCAGTACTTC
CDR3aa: CASSGKGETQYF

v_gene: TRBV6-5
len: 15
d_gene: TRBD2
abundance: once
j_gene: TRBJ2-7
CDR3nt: TGTGCCAGCAGTGCCAGCGGGATGCTCTTCTACGAGCAGTACTTC
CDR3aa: CASSASGMLFYEQYF

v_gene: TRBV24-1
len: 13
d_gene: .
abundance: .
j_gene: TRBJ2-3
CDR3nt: TGTGCCACCAGTGAGGGGACTTCCAATACGCAGTATTTT
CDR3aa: CATSEGTSNTQYF

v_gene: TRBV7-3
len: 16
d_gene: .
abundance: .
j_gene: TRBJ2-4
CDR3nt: TGTGCCAGCAGCTTAGGCCCTCGTGGAGGCAAAAACATTCAGTACTTC
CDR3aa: CASSLGPRGGKNIQYF

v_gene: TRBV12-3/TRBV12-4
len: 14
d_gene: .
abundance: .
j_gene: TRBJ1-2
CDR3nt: TGTGCCAGCAGTTTAGTGACAGGTCGTGATGGCTACACCTTC
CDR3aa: CASSLVTGRDGYTF

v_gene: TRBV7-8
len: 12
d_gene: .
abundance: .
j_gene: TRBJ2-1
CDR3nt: TGTGCCAGCAGCTTATTTCTGGATGAGCAGTTCTTC
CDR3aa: CASSLFLDEQFF

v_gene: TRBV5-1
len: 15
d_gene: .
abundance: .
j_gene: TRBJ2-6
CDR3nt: TGCGCCAGCAGCTTATCAGAATCTGGGGCCAACGTCCTGACTTTC
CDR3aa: CASSLSESGANVLTF

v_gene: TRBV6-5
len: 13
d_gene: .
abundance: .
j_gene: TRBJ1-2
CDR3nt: TGTGCCAGCAGTTACAATGGGGGCTATGGCTACACCTTC
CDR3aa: CASSYNGGYGYTF

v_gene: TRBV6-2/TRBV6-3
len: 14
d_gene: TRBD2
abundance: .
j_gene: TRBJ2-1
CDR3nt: TGTGCCAGCAACTCCGGGACTAGCTTTGGTGAGCAGTTCTTC
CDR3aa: CASNSGTSFGEQFF

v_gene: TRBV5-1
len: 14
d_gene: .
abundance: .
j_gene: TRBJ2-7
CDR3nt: TGCGCCAGTCGGGGACAAGGATCCTCCTACGAGCAGTACTTC
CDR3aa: CASRGQGSSYEQYF

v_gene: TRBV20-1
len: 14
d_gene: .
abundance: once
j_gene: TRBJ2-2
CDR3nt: TGCAGTGCGCTTGAGGCCAAGGGGACCGGGGAGCTGTTTTTT
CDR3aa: CSALEAKGTGELFF

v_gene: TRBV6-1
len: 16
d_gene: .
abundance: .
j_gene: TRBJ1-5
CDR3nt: TGTGCCAGCACCCTTGGGTCAAGGGGTTGGAATCAGCCCCAGCATTTT
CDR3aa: CASTLGSRGWNQPQHF

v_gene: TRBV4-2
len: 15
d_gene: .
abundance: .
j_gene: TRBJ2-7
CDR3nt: TGTGCCAGCAGCCAAGGACACGCGAGCTCCTACGAGCAGTACTTC
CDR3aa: CASSQGHASSYEQYF

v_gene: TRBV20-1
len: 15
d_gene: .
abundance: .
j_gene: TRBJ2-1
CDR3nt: TGCAGTGCTAGAGTCCCGGGGGGCCATTACAATGAGCAGTTCTTC
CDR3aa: CSARVPGGHYNEQFF

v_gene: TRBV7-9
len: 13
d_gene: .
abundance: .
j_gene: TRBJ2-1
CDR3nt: TGTGCCAGCAGCTTAATCGAGCATAGTGGGCAGTTCTTC
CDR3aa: CASSLIEHSGQFF

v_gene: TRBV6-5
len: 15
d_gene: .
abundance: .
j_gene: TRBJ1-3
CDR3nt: TGTGCCAGCAGTTCCGACAGCATCTCTGGAAACACCATATATTTT
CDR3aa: CASSSDSISGNTIYF

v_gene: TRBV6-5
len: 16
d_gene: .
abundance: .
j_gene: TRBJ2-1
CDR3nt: TGTGCCAGCAGTTTTATTCCTCTGAGCTCCTACAATGAGCAGTTCTTC
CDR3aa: CASSFIPLSSYNEQFF

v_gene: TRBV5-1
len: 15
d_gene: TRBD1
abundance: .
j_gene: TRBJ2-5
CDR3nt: TGCGCCAGCAGCCTACAGACAGGGGGCGTTGAGACCCAGTACTTC
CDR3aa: CASSLQTGGVETQYF

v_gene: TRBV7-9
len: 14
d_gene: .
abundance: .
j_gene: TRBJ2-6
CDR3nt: TGTGCCAGCAGCTTGACGTCTGGGGCCAACGTCCTGACTTTC
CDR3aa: CASSLTSGANVLTF

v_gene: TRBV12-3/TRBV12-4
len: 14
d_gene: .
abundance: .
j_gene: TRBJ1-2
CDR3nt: TGTGCCAGCAGTTTATGGACAACTAACTATGGCTACACCTTC
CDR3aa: CASSLWTTNYGYTF

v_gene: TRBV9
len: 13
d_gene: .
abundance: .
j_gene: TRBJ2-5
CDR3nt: TGTGCCAGCAGCGTAGAGACTAGAGAGACCCAGTACTTC
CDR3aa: CASSVETRETQYF

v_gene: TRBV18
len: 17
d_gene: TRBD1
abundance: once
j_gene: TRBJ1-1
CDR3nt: TGTGCCAGCTCACCACTGGGACAGGGGCTGAAAGGGACTGAAGCTTTCTTT
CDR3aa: CASSPLGQGLKGTEAFF

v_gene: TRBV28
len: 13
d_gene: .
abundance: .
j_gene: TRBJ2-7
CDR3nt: TGTGCCAGCAGCCCCCGACGGTCCTACGAGCAGTACTTC
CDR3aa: CASSPRRSYEQYF

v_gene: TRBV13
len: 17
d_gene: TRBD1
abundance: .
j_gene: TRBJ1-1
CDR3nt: TGTGCCAGCAGCTTAGGAGCATCGGGACAGGTAATGACTGAAGCTTTCTTT
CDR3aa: CASSLGASGQVMTEAFF

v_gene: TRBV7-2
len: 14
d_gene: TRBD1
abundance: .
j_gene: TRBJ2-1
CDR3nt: TGTGCCAGCAGCGCATACAGGGGATCAGATGAGCAGTTCTTC
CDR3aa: CASSAYRGSDEQFF

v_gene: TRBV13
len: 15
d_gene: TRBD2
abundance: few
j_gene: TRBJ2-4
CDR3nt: TGTGCCAGCAGCGCGGCGGGGGTAGCCAAAAACATTCAGTACTTC
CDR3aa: CASSAAGVAKNIQYF

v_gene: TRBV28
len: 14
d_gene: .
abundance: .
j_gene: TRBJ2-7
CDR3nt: TGTGCCAGCAGTTCAAACCGCGGACCCTCCGAGCAGTACTTC
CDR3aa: CASSSNRGPSEQYF

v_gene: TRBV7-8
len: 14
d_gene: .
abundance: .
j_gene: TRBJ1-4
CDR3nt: TGTGCCAGCAGCTTGGGACACCTTAATGAAAAACTGTTTTTT
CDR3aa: CASSLGHLNEKLFF

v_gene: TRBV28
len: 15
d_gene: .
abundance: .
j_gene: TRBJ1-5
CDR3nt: TGTGCCAGCAGAACGACCCGACGGGGCAATCAGCCCCAGCATTTT
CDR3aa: CASRTTRRGNQPQHF

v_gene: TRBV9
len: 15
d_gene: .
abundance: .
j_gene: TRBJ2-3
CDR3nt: TGTGCCAGCAGCGTAGGTGACAACCCAACAGATACGCAGTATTTT
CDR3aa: CASSVGDNPTDTQYF

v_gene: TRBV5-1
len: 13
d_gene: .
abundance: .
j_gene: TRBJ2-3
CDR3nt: TGCGCCAGCAGCGATGGTTACAGAGATACGCAGTATTTT
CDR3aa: CASSDGYRDTQYF

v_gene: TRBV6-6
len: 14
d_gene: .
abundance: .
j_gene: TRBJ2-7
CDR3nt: TGTGCCAGCACTCTCCCCGGACCATCCTACGAGCAGTACTTC
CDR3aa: CASTLPGPSYEQYF

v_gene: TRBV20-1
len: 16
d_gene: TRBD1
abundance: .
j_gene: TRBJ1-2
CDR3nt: TGCAGTGCTTCACAGGGGGCGAATAGAGCTAACTATGGCTACACCTTC
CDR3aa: CSASQGANRANYGYTF

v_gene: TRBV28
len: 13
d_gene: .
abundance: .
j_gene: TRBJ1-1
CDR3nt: TGTGCCACCGACGGGGGGGTCGGGACTGAAGCTTTCTTT
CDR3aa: CATDGGVGTEAFF

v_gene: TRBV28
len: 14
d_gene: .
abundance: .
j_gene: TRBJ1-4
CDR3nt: TGTGCCACGACTCCCGGGACAAAGAATGAAAAACTGTTTTTT
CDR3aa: CATTPGTKNEKLFF

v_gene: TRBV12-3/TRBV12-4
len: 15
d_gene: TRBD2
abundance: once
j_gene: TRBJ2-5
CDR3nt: TGTGCCACTTTCGGACTAGCGGGAGGGCGGGAGACCCAGTACTTC
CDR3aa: CATFGLAGGRETQYF

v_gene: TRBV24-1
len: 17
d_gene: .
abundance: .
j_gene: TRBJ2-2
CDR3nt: TGTGCCACCAGTGATTTCGCCGATGGGTTCTTCACCGGGGAGCTGTTTTTT
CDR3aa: CATSDFADGFFTGELFF

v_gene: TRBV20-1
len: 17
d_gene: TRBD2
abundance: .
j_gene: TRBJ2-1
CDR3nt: TGCAGTGCTAGAGCGGTTTCTCTTAGCGGGGCCAGCAATGAGCAGTTCTTC
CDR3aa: CSARAVSLSGASNEQFF

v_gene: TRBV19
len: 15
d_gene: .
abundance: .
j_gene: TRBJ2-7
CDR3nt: TGTGCCAGTAGTCCGCGGGACGGTAGCTTCTACGAGCAGTACTTC
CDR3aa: CASSPRDGSFYEQYF

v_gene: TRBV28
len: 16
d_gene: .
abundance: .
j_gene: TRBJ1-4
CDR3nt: TGTGCCAGCACCCTCAGGGGAACCCTTCCTAATGAAAAACTGTTTTTT
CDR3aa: CASTLRGTLPNEKLFF

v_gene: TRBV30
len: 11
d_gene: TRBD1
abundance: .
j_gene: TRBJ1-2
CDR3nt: TGTGCCTGGTCAGGGGGCGGTGGCTACACCTTC
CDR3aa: CAWSGGGGYTF